One and the same sample provided the 16 T cell receptor beta chains below, sequenced in a study of cytomegalovirus exposure and HLA in healthy donors. The PCR employed 60 Vbeta primers together with 13 Jbeta primers. Sequencing used immunoSEQ multiplex PCR; TCRdb keeps in-frame clones, though not all of them. The table lists more than 65,000 clones, over 70% of them singletons, with around 21% in the top ten. Sequenced input: PBMCs. These receptor sequences come from a woman aged 35 to 49 in good health and CMV-seropositive.

The chain combines TRBV19 with TRBJ1-1, with 7 bases aligning to TRBD1. Unmatched junction bases numbered 7, after V lost 9 bases and J lost 6 bases. The germline V gene has CDR1 LNHDA and CDR2 SQIVND (reference sequence). CDR3 size: 12 residues. In nucleotides, the CDR3 is TGTGCCAGCTACGACAGGGCCGCTGAAGCTTTCTTT. It yields the protein CASYDRAAEAFF. Using reference TRBV19 and TRBJ1-1 for the parts outside the CDR3, the full variable domain is DGGITQSPKYLFRKEGQNVTLSCEQNLNHDAMYWYRQDPGQGLRLIYYSQIVNDFQKGDIAEGYSVSREKKESFPLTVTSAQKNPTAFYLCASYDRAAEAFFGQGTRLTVV.

The rearrangement links TRBV5-1 to TRBJ2-5, with 9 bases lining up with TRBD2. V lost 4 bases to trimming and J lost 5 bases; unmatched junction nucleotides: 12. The CDR3 loop spans 16 amino acids. CDR1 and CDR2 (germline): SGHRS, YFSETQ. The CDR3 nucleotides are TGCGCCAGCAGCCCAGGCGGGGGGGGCATTAAGGAGACCCAGTACTTC. Protein sequence: CASSPGGGGIKETQYF.

The chain couples TRBV30 to TRBJ2-2; TRBD2 matches 9 bases. The CDR3 covers 12 residues. Germline CDR1 is GTSNPN and CDR2 is SVGIG (reference sequence). CDR3 region: CGSGGHTGELFF. In DNA form, the CDR3 reads TGTGGTAGCGGGGGTCACACCGGGGAGCTGTTTTTT.

The chain uses TRBV7-8 and TRBJ2-3; maybe TRBD2 (7 bases). Per the germline V gene, CDR1 is SGHVS and CDR2 is FQNEAQ. V dropped 4 bases and J dropped 11 bases, with 13 bases sitting between them. This CDR3 contains 12 residues. The CDR3, as DNA: TGTGCCAGCAGCTCCTCAGGGGAGGGGCAGTATTTT. This encodes CASSSSGEGQYF.

The V and J genes are TRBV19 and TRBJ2-6; the D gene is possibly TRBD2 (5 bases). The CDR3 loop spans 15 amino acids. V lost 5 bases, J lost 0 bases, and 8 bases lay in between. CDR1 and CDR2 (germline): LNHDA, SQIVND (reference sequence). CDR3 amino acids: CASSPGGSGANVLTF. CDR3 in DNA: TGTGCCAGTAGTCCTGGAGGCTCTGGGGCCAACGTCCTGACTTTC.

The CDR3 here is CASSLGQAFSYEQYF. CDR3 coding DNA: TGCGCCAGCAGCTTGGGACAGGCATTCTCCTACGAGCAGTACTTC. V gene TRBV5-1 combines with J gene TRBJ2-7; D may be TRBD1 (6 bases). The length of the CDR3 is 15 residues. Trimming stripped 0 bases from V and 0 bases from J, with 10 bases between. Per germline, CDR1 SGHRS and CDR2 YFSETQ.

The chain couples TRBV5-4 to TRBJ1-1; D call uncertain. The CDR3 totals 16 residues. V was trimmed by 7 bases and J by 10 bases, leaving 29 bases between them. In germline, CDR1 is SGHNT, CDR2 YYREEE (reference sequence). The DNA of the CDR3 is TGTGCCAGCTCCCGCCCCTCTGGCCGAGGTAACGCAAGAGCTTTCTTT. Translating gives CASSRPSGRGNARAFF.

The chain links TRBV13 to TRBJ1-5, with D hard to call. The germline V gene has CDR1 PRHDT and CDR2 FYEKMQ (reference sequence). Deletions cut 6 bases from V and 1 base from J, with 16 bases between. The length of the CDR3 is 16 residues. This CDR3 reads CASSNSALPSNQPQHF. CDR3 nucleotides: TGTGCCAGCAGTAATTCCGCCCTACCGAGCAATCAGCCCCAGCATTTT. Using reference TRBV13 and TRBJ1-5 for the parts outside the CDR3, the full variable domain is AAGVIQSPRHLIKEKRETATLKCYPIPRHDTVYWYQQGPGQDPQFLISFYEKMQSDKGSIPDRFSAQQFSDYHSELNMSSLELGDSALYFCASSNSALPSNQPQHFGDGTRLSIL.

As concerns this clone: Within the sample, other DNA sequences also encode this same CDR3. The chain joins TRBV5-4 to TRBJ2-7, with D possibly matching TRBD1 (6 bases). Trimming removed 2 bases at V and 7 bases at J, with 7 bases between. CDR1 is SGHNT, CDR2 YYREEE, per germline (reference sequence). This CDR3 has 11 residues. The CDR3 region is CASSLTGEQYF. The DNA for the CDR3 is TGTGCCAGCAGCTTAACAGGGGAGCAGTACTTC.

In its sample, this clone was seen a few times. The rearrangement joins TRBV5-6 to TRBJ2-7, with a possible D match to TRBD2 (6 bases). The CDR3 contains 15 residues. Per the germline V gene, CDR1 is SGHDT and CDR2 is YYEEEE. The ends were cut back, 3 bases at V and 0 bases at J, with 13 bases in the middle. DNA for the CDR3: TGTGCCAGCAGCTACCGCGGAGGGCTCTCCTACGAGCAGTACTTC. Translated, it gives CASSYRGGLSYEQYF.

The table lists this clone with a count of one. This chain joins TRBV18 and TRBJ2-7, with 7 nucleotides matching TRBD2. The length of the CDR3 is 15 residues. V gave up 6 bases and J gave up 5 bases; unmatched junction bases: 13. Germline V gene data show CDR1 as KGHSH and CDR2 as LQKENI. CDR3 sequence (DNA): TGTGCCAGCTCCCAGGGTGCGGGAGTCGGGAACGAGCAGTACTTC. Encoded protein: CASSQGAGVGNEQYF.

J is TRBJ2-1 and V is TRBV2; no clear D gene. V was pared by 8 bases and J by 4 bases, with 3 bases between. Germline assignment: CDR1 SNHLY and CDR2 FYNNEI. This CDR3 is 10 amino acids long. The CDR3 protein is CASLYNEQFF. The CDR3 DNA follows: TGTGCCAGCCTATACAATGAGCAGTTCTTC.

The rearrangement uses TRBV2 and TRBJ2-5; tentative D call: TRBD2 (5 bases). The germline CDR1 and CDR2 sequences are SNHLY and FYNNEI. Trimming pared 3 bases from V and 2 bases from J, leaving 10 bases between. CDR3 length equals 14 residues. CDR3 coding DNA: TGTGCCAGCAGTGAGGACTCCCCACAAGAGACCCAGTACTTC. Translated: CASSEDSPQETQYF.

This chain connects TRBV25-1 to TRBJ2-5, with D possibly TRBD2 on 6 matching bases. The CDR3 spans 13 residues. The V gene's germline CDR1 is MGHDK and CDR2 SYGVNS. Deletions cut 6 bases from V and 5 bases from J, with 13 bases between. The CDR3 nucleotides read TGTGCCAGCAGCTCGGGACTTCAGGAGACCCAGTACTTC. Its translation: CASSSGLQETQYF.

The gene calls are TRBV5-1 and TRBJ1-1, with 7 bases lining up with TRBD1. The CDR3 has 15 residues. The junction had 6 bases not matched to a gene; V was cut back by 3 bases and J by 1 base. Germline V CDR1 and CDR2: SGHRS, YFSETQ. The CDR3 loop is CASSWSGGRNTEAFF. The CDR3 bases are TGCGCCAGCAGCTGGTCAGGGGGTCGGAACACTGAAGCTTTCTTT.

V gene TRBV2 combines with J gene TRBJ2-5, with a weak D call TRBD1 (6 bases). Trimming took 5 bases from V and 2 from J, leaving 12 bases between them. CDR1 and CDR2 (germline): SNHLY, FYNNEI. The CDR3 loop spans 14 amino acids. The CDR3 DNA reads as TGTGCCAGCAGTCAGGGGATCTCACAAGAGACCCAGTACTTC. This translates into CASSQGISQETQYF.